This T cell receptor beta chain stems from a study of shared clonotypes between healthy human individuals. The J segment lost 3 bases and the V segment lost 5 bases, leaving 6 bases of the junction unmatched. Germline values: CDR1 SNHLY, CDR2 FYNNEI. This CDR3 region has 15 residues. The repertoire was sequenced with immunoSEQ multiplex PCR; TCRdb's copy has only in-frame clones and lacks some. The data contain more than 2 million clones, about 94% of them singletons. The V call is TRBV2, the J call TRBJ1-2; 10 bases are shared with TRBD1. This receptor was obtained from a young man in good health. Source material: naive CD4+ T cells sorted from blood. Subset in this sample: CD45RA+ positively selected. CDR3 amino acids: CASSLRTGGDYGYTF. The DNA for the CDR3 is TGTGCCAGCAGTCTGCGGACAGGGGGAGACTATGGCTACACCTTC.